This T cell receptor (beta chain) comes out of a study of cytomegalovirus exposure and HLA in healthy donors. Use of 60 Vbeta and 13 Jbeta primers characterized the PCR. The table came from immunoSEQ multiplex PCR; TCRdb's copy has only in-frame clones and leaves some out. The sample lists under 200,000 clones, 80% to 90% occurring once. This CDR3 region has 14 residues. V gave up 4 bases and J gave up 6 bases; unmatched junction bases: 8. Germline V CDR1 and CDR2: ENHRY, SYGVKD. This TCR derives from a man aged 50 or older in good health and CMV-seropositive. Sequencing input: PBMCs. The chain combines TRBV10-3 with TRBJ2-7; TRBD1 aligns across 8 bases. The chain's CDR3 is CAISGTGFTGEQYF. The CDR3 DNA is TGTGCCATCAGTGGGACAGGGTTTACCGGCGAGCAGTACTTC.